These 18 T cell receptor beta chains came from one sample sequenced in a study of T cell changes during pregnancy in multiple sclerosis. Profiling relied on immunoSEQ multiplex PCR, and the TCRdb table lists in-frame clones only, not all of them. Of under 80,000 clones listed, 85% to 95% are singletons. The material sequenced was peripheral blood, taken before pregnancy. These receptor sequences come from a female donor with multiple sclerosis, enrolled in a pregnancy study.

The V gene is TRBV4-3, the J gene TRBJ2-3; D is possibly TRBD1 (6 bases). From germline, CDR1 is LGHNA and CDR2 YSLEER. Trimming removed 0 bases from V and 2 bases from J, with 9 bases in between. This CDR3 region has 15 residues. In nucleotides, the CDR3 is TGCGCCAGCAGCCAAGATGCAGGGGCCACAGATACGCAGTATTTT. It yields the protein CASSQDAGATDTQYF.

J is TRBJ2-7 and V is TRBV2, with a weak D call TRBD1 (6 bases). Germline V gives CDR1 SNHLY, CDR2 FYNNEI. V lost 7 bases, J lost 1 base, and 17 bases lay in between. The CDR3 has 15 residues. The CDR3 region is CASIDVTGFSYEQYF. CDR3 sequence (DNA): TGTGCCAGCATAGACGTTACAGGGTTTTCCTACGAGCAGTACTTC.

The chain is built from TRBV5-6 and TRBJ2-1; D may be TRBD2 (5 bases). Germline CDR1 is SGHDT and CDR2 is YYEEEE. V lost 3 bases and J lost 7, with 14 bases in between. This CDR3 is 14 amino acids long. The CDR3 sequence is CASSSRGPRNEQFF. The CDR3 bases are TGTGCCAGCAGCTCGCGAGGGCCTCGGAATGAGCAGTTCTTC.

The chain links TRBV28 to TRBJ1-5; perhaps TRBD1 as D (6 bases). The V and J ends lost 7 bases and 0 bases respectively, with 22 bases between them. The CDR3 is 18 amino acids. Germline CDR1 reads MDHEN; CDR2 reads SYDVKM. As DNA, the CDR3 is TGTGCCAGCATCCCGAGGGGGACCACAGGTTATAGCAATCAGCCCCAGCATTTT. Amino acid sequence: CASIPRGTTGYSNQPQHF.

A single count supports this clone. The rearrangement joins TRBV28 to TRBJ1-5; 7 nucleotides line up with TRBD1. This CDR3 comprises 19 residues. V dropped 2 bases and J dropped 0; count of bases not matched to a gene: 13. Germline lookup yields CDR1 MDHEN and CDR2 SYDVKM. For the CDR3, the DNA is TGTGCCAGCAGTTTACTCTGGCGGGGCAGGGGGGTTAGCAATCAGCCCCAGCATTTT. Its translation: CASSLLWRGRGVSNQPQHF.

The chain couples TRBV7-9 to TRBJ2-7; 8 nucleotides align to TRBD1. The CDR3 runs to 15 residues. CDR1 and CDR2 (germline): SEHNR, FQNEAQ (reference sequence). After removal of 2 bases from V and 2 bases from J, the junction contained 5 bases not matched to a gene. CDR3 sequence: CASSLQGATTYEQYF. The CDR3 DNA follows: TGTGCCAGCAGCTTACAGGGGGCTACCACCTACGAGCAGTACTTC.

This chain uses TRBV29-1 with TRBJ2-3, with D possibly TRBD2 on 6 matching bases. The ends were cut back, 5 bases at V and 4 bases at J, with 19 bases in the middle. Germline-derived CDR1 and CDR2 are SQVTM and ANQGSEA. The CDR3 consists of 15 residues. The CDR3, as DNA: TGCAGCGTTCCCTTAGCGGCGGGGAGAGCAGATACGCAGTATTTT. Its translation: CSVPLAAGRADTQYF.

The V gene is TRBV27, the J gene TRBJ1-1; D ambiguous. Trimming took 3 bases from V and 4 from J, leaving 12 bases between them. This CDR3 comprises 14 residues. Looked up from germline, CDR1 is MNHEY and CDR2 is SMNVEV (reference sequence). The CDR3: CASSFLGESTEAFF. The CDR3 nucleotides are TGTGCCAGCAGTTTCCTAGGAGAGAGCACTGAAGCTTTCTTT.

The sample holds one count of this clone. V is TRBV2 and J is TRBJ1-1; D gene unclear. The CDR3 contains 11 residues. Germline CDR1 reads SNHLY; CDR2 reads FYNNEI. V was trimmed by 5 bases and J by 7 bases, leaving 8 bases between them. CDR3 in amino acids: CASSITFEAFF. As DNA, the CDR3 is TGTGCCAGCAGTATAACATTTGAAGCTTTCTTT.

This clone is a singleton in its sample. The chain is built from TRBV9 and TRBJ2-1, with D possibly matching TRBD2 (5 bases). CDR3 length equals 16 residues. CDR1 is SGDLS, CDR2 YYNGEE, per germline. V lost 3 bases, J lost 2 bases, and 15 bases lay in between. CDR3 amino acids: CASSGAGAAPYNEQFF. In DNA form, the CDR3 reads TGTGCCAGCAGCGGGGCAGGAGCGGCCCCCTACAATGAGCAGTTCTTC.

The rearrangement links TRBV27 to TRBJ2-5; 7 bases agree with TRBD2. CDR3 size: 15 residues. Germline CDR1 and CDR2: MNHEY and SMNVEV (reference sequence). J was trimmed by 2 bases and V by 5 bases; bases with no gene match: 8. The chain's CDR3 is CASSPFGGSQETQYF. CDR3 nucleotide sequence: TGTGCCAGCAGTCCCTTCGGCGGGAGTCAAGAGACCCAGTACTTC.

The J gene is TRBJ2-6, the V gene TRBV4-2, with D unclear. CDR1 and CDR2 from the germline V gene are LGHNA and YNFKEQ. The V end was cut by 0 bases, the J end by 1 base, with 7 bases between. The CDR3 extends over 16 amino acids. CDR3 bases: TGTGCCAGCAGCCAAGATCAAACTTCTGGGGCCAACGTCCTGACTTTC. Residues: CASSQDQTSGANVLTF.

V is TRBV13 and J is TRBJ1-4; D is possibly TRBD1 (5 bases). This CDR3 spans 13 amino acids. Germline V gene data show CDR1 as PRHDT and CDR2 as FYEKMQ (reference sequence). V lost 7 bases and J lost 8, with 14 bases in between. The CDR3 coding sequence is TGTGCCAGCACCGGGGGTAGTTGGGAAAAACTGTTTTTT. Residues: CASTGGSWEKLFF. Drawing the rest from reference TRBV13 and TRBJ1-4, the complete variable domain is AAGVIQSPRHLIKEKRETATLKCYPIPRHDTVYWYQQGPGQDPQFLISFYEKMQSDKGSIPDRFSAQQFSDYHSELNMSSLELGDSALYFCASTGGSWEKLFFGSGTQLSVL.

The chain uses TRBV27 and TRBJ2-7; D uncertain. V shed 6 bases and J shed 0 bases, with 12 bases lying between them. This CDR3 is built from 14 residues. In germline, CDR1 is MNHEY, CDR2 SMNVEV (reference sequence). The CDR3 reads CASSLDTSSYEQYF. Written as DNA, the CDR3 is TGTGCCAGCAGCCTTGACACGAGCTCCTACGAGCAGTACTTC.

This chain uses TRBV7-3 with TRBJ2-1; 16 nucleotides agree with TRBD2. The CDR3 length is 19 residues. V shed 3 bases, J shed 7 bases, and the junction held 12 bases outside the gene matches. The V gene's germline CDR1 is SGHTA and CDR2 FQGTGA. The CDR3, as DNA: TGTGCCAGCAGCTTCACTGTGGGACTAGCGGGAGGGCCCGGGAATGAGCAGTTCTTC. The encoded protein is CASSFTVGLAGGPGNEQFF.

The rearrangement joins TRBV9 to TRBJ1-1; 8 bases fit TRBD1. Per the germline V gene, CDR1 is SGDLS and CDR2 is YYNGEE. Germline trimming cut 3 bases from V and 3 bases from J; bases unmatched to any gene: 4. There are 14 residues in the CDR3. Written as DNA, the CDR3 is TGTGCCAGCAGCGGACAGACAGGGGACACTGAAGCTTTCTTT. Its translation: CASSGQTGDTEAFF. Filled out from reference TRBV9 and TRBJ1-1, the complete variable domain reads DSGVTQTPKHLITATGQRVTLRCSPRSGDLSVYWYQQSLDQGLQFLIQYYNGEERAKGNILERFSAQQFPDLHSELNLSSLELGDSALYFCASSGQTGDTEAFFGQGTRLTVV.

V is TRBV6-1 and J is TRBJ2-7, with a possible D match to TRBD2 (7 bases). Germline assignment: CDR1 MNHNS and CDR2 SASEGT. There are 13 residues in the CDR3. The V end lost 8 bases, the J end lost 3 bases, and 14 bases lay between the germline ends. The CDR3 region is CASALGGRYEQYF. As DNA, the CDR3 is TGTGCCAGCGCCCTCGGGGGGCGCTACGAGCAGTACTTC.

This clone appeared a single time. The chain has TRBV4-3 and TRBJ2-1, with a weak D call TRBD1 (6 bases). CDR3 length: 14 amino acids. CDR1 is LGHNA and CDR2 is YSLEER in the germline V gene. The V and J ends lost 4 bases and 7 bases respectively, with 14 bases between them. CDR3 loop: CASSRTVVGNEQFF. The CDR3, as DNA: TGCGCCAGCAGCCGGACAGTGGTCGGGAATGAGCAGTTCTTC.